Listed here are 27 T cell receptor beta chains from one sample, sequenced in a study of metastatic and nonmetastatic thyroid tumors. With MiXCR, TCRdb reprocessed the PCR reads. The table records about 64,000 clones, 15% to 20% of them present only once. Thyroid surgery was preceded by no treatment in any patient. Sequencing was carried out using blood. These TCRs come from a male donor with papillary thyroid cancer or a benign thyroid nodule (not recorded which). Some clones in this sample may be carry-over from other donors' samples.

About this clone: A much more abundant neighbour one base away suggests this may be a read error. This CDR3 reads CSVEGALLAADTQYF. In DNA, the CDR3 is TGCAGCGTTGAGGGTGCTTTACTAGCGGCCGATACGCAGTATTTT. The rearrangement joins TRBV29-1 to TRBJ2-3, with TRBD2 matching 8 bases. The CDR3 is made up of 15 amino acids. V lost 3 bases, J lost 6 bases, and 11 bases stayed unmatched. The germline V gene encodes CDR1 SQVTM and CDR2 ANQGSEA.

This clone was found many times. V and J are TRBV11-2 and TRBJ2-7, with TRBD2 matching over 13 bases. Germline values: CDR1 SGHAT, CDR2 FQNNGV. CDR3 length equals 17 residues. V shed 4 bases and J 6 bases; nucleotides not matched to a gene: 12. CDR3 loop: CASSSRTSGSSVLEQYV. CDR3 DNA: TGTGCCAGCAGCTCCCGGACTAGCGGGAGTTCCGTGCTCGAGCAGTACGTC.

Notes on this clone: Germline is not matched at one junction end, which may reflect a read error. This chain joins TRBV19 and TRBJ1-3, with D hard to call. The V gene's germline CDR1 is LNHDA and CDR2 SQIVND (reference sequence). The CDR3 loop spans 15 amino acids. The CDR3, as DNA: TGTGCCAGTTGTATGACGACCGTCTCTGGAAACACCATATATTTT. Protein product: CASCMTTVSGNTIYF.

This clone was observed many times. V usage is TRBV6-5 and J usage is TRBJ2-3; 9 positions match TRBD2. V lost 6 bases and J lost 5; bases outside the gene matches: 15. CDR1 is MNHEY, CDR2 SVGAGI, per germline. The CDR3 spans 17 residues. CDR3 coding DNA: TGTGCCAGCAGCCACCGGGGGGATAGCGGGAGTTTAGATACGCAGTATTTT. Its translation: CASSHRGDSGSLDTQYF.

This sequence joins TRBV20-1 and TRBJ2-1; TRBD2 agrees at 7 bases. V shed 5 bases and J 5 bases; nucleotides not matched to a gene: 12. The CDR3 runs to 15 residues. Germline lookup yields CDR1 DFQATT and CDR2 SNEGSKA (reference sequence). The CDR3 DNA follows: TGCAGTGCTCGCCCCTGGGCTAGCGGAAACAATGAGCAGTTCTTC. Residues: CSARPWASGNNEQFF.

This clone was seen at least ten times. This could be a read error, since a much larger clone is one nucleotide away. The chain combines TRBV6-2 or TRBV6-3 with TRBJ2-7; possible D gene TRBD1, 5 bases. CDR1 is MNHEY and CDR2 is SVGEGT in the germline V gene. Between the trimmed V and J ends, which lost 4 bases and 1 base, there was a span of 8 bases. CDR3 length: 13 amino acids. CDR3 nucleotides: TGTGCCAGCAGTTGGGGCGTTTCCTACGAGCAGTACGTC. Translating gives CASSWGVSYEQYV.

Many counts were recorded for this clone. The gene calls are TRBV28 and TRBJ1-6; 7 nucleotides line up with TRBD1. Germline CDR1 and CDR2: MDHEN and SYDVKM. The CDR3 consists of 14 residues. The junction had 3 bases not matched to a gene; V was cut back by 2 bases and J by 8 bases. The CDR3 sequence is CASSLRQGYSPLHF. The CDR3 coding sequence is TGTGCCAGCAGTTTAAGACAGGGTTATTCACCCCTCCACTTT.

This clone was detected only a few times. A much larger clone lies a single base off, so this may be a read error. The rearrangement uses TRBV20-1 and TRBJ1-1; D unclear. Trimming removed 4 bases at V and 2 bases at J, with 8 bases between. CDR1 is DFQATT and CDR2 is SNEGSKA in the germline V gene (reference sequence). This CDR3 has 12 amino acids. DNA for the CDR3: TGCAGTGCTATCCAAATAAACACTGAAGCTTTCTTT. It yields the protein CSAIQINTEAFF.

This clone was counted ten times or more. The chain uses TRBV11-1 and TRBJ1-4; 10 bases are a match to TRBD1. Germline V gene data show CDR1 as SGHAT and CDR2 as FQDESV (reference sequence). J gave up 2 bases and V 5 bases, and 17 bases lay outside the gene matches. The CDR3 is 20 residues long. The DNA of the CDR3 is TGTGCCAGCAGCCCCTCCCCGGGACAGGGGTCGCGATGGACTAATGAAAAACTGTTTTTT. It encodes CASSPSPGQGSRWTNEKLFF.

This clone has a count of ten or more. The chain uses TRBV30 and TRBJ1-3, with D hard to call. Trimming removed 2 bases at V and 16 bases at J, with 24 bases between. This CDR3 region has 14 residues. Per the germline V gene, CDR1 is GTSNPN and CDR2 is SVGIG (reference sequence). As DNA, the CDR3 is TGTGCCTGGAGTTCCAATTTTAGGCCGACGCACCCTTATTTT. It translates to CAWSSNFRPTHPYF.

This clone was seen repeatedly, ten times or more. This sequence joins TRBV7-8 and TRBJ2-1; the D is unclear. In germline, CDR1 is SGHVS, CDR2 FQNEAQ. Trimming cost V 1 base and J 8 bases, with 12 bases left between them. The CDR3 totals 14 residues. CDR3 amino acids: CASSLVGVWDEQFF. CDR3 bases: TGTGCCAGCAGCTTAGTGGGCGTCTGGGATGAGCAGTTCTTC.

In its sample, this clone was seen many times. This chain links TRBV13 with TRBJ2-7; 7 nucleotides match TRBD1. The V gene end was trimmed by 4 bases and the J gene end by 2 bases; junction bases not matched to a gene: 5. There are 14 residues in the CDR3. Per germline, CDR1 PRHDT and CDR2 FYEKMQ (reference sequence). The CDR3 region has the DNA TGTGCCAGCAGCTCAGGGACAGTCCCCTACGAGCAGTACGTC. Its protein is CASSSGTVPYEQYV.

This clone was recorded many times. The rearrangement uses TRBV19 and TRBJ1-5; 7 bases line up with TRBD1. Germline V gives CDR1 LNHDA, CDR2 SQIVND (reference sequence). CDR3 length equals 16 residues. With V trimmed by 6 bases and J by 0 bases, 8 bases remained unmatched. The CDR3 DNA follows: TGTGCCAGTAGCAGGGGGGGATCCGATAGCAATCAGCCCCAGCATTTT. Amino acid sequence: CASSRGGSDSNQPQHF.

This clone was seen many times. The chain employs TRBV3-1 and TRBJ2-5, with D perhaps TRBD1 (5 bases). Germline V lookup: CDR1 LGHDT, CDR2 YNNKEL (reference sequence). V gave up 3 bases and J gave up 5 bases, with 7 bases separating them. The CDR3 sequence is 12 residues long. CDR3: CASSQGRETQYF. The CDR3 region has the DNA TGTGCCAGCAGCCAGGGGCGGGAGACCCAGTACTTC.

This clone was found a few times. A much larger clone sits a single nucleotide away, making a read error possible. The chain joins TRBV28 to TRBJ2-3; 7 nucleotides align to TRBD2. The CDR3 spans 16 residues. Per germline, CDR1 MDHEN and CDR2 SYDVKM. V was pared by 5 bases and J by 4 bases, with 12 bases of the junction left unmatched. CDR3 DNA sequence: TGTGCCAGCAGTGGGGCGGGGAGCGGGGTATCAGATACGCAGTATTTT. It codes for CASSGAGSGVSDTQYF.

This clone was seen at least ten times. V is TRBV27 and J is TRBJ2-5; 8 nucleotides agree with TRBD2. J gave up 1 base and V 4 bases, and 8 bases lay outside the gene matches. Per germline, CDR1 MNHEY and CDR2 SMNVEV (reference sequence). CDR3 size: 16 residues. This chain's CDR3 is CASSSFPGGGQETQYF. CDR3 DNA: TGTGCCAGCAGTTCCTTCCCGGGAGGGGGCCAAGAGACCCAGTACTTC.

This clone was detected many times. The rearrangement links TRBV7-2 to TRBJ1-2; the D is unclear. Germline V gives CDR1 SGHTA, CDR2 FQGNSA. This CDR3 spans 14 amino acids. The V and J ends lost 5 bases and 4 bases respectively, with 14 bases between them. CDR3 DNA sequence: TGTGCCAGCAGCGCGGGAGGTCCAGGCTATGGCTACACCTTC. Its translation is CASSAGGPGYGYTF.

Remarks on this clone: It may be a read error: a sequence one base away is much more abundant. The rearrangement uses TRBV28 and TRBJ2-5; TRBD2 might be the D (6 bases). Per germline, CDR1 MDHEN and CDR2 SYDVKM. This CDR3 is 13 amino acids long. Between the trimmed V and J ends, which lost 4 bases and 8 bases, there was a span of 14 bases. CDR3 coding DNA: TGTGCCAGCAGTTCAACTAGCTCTGATACCCAGTACTTC. Residues: CASSSTSSDTQYF.

This clone was observed at least ten times. The chain employs TRBV4-1 and TRBJ2-1, with D unresolved. The CDR3 sequence is 13 residues long. Looked up from germline, CDR1 is MGHRA and CDR2 is YSYEKL. The ends were cut back, 1 base at V and 7 bases at J, with 8 bases in the middle. For the CDR3, the DNA is TGCGCCAGCAGCCAAGTCGCCACGAATGAGCAGTTCTTC. Translation: CASSQVATNEQFF.

This clone was seen at least ten times. This rearrangement joins TRBV2 to TRBJ2-1; 9 bases match TRBD1. V trimming: 7 bases; J trimming: 8 bases; junction bases outside the gene matches: 9. Germline-derived CDR1 and CDR2 are SNHLY and FYNNEI. The CDR3 consists of 14 residues. The CDR3 DNA reads TGTGCCAGCACCATAGACAGGGGGTTCCATGAGCAGTTCTTC. Translation: CASTIDRGFHEQFF.

This chain links TRBV28 with TRBJ2-2, with 13 bases fitting TRBD2. J was trimmed by 9 bases and V by 7 bases; bases with no gene match: 11. The CDR3 runs 16 residues. Germline values: CDR1 MDHEN, CDR2 SYDVKM. The CDR3 here is CASIDGTSGAVWELFF. The DNA of the CDR3 is TGTGCCAGCATCGACGGGACTAGCGGGGCGGTTTGGGAGCTGTTTTTT.

About this clone itself: One end of the junction fails to match germline, which may point to a read error. The J gene is TRBJ1-3, the V gene TRBV7-2; no clear D. The length of the CDR3 is 14 residues. Germline CDR1 reads SGHTA; CDR2 reads FQGNSA. The CDR3 region is CARSQQFSGNTIYF. For the CDR3, the DNA is TGTGCCAGAAGTCAACAGTTCTCTGGAAACACAATATATTTT.

The table lists this clone with a few counts. A much larger clone differs from this one at a single base, so this may be a read error. The chain uses TRBV6-1 and TRBJ2-3, with TRBD2 matching 10 bases. This CDR3 has 16 residues. V gave up 10 bases and J gave up 3 bases; unmatched junction bases: 13. CDR1 and CDR2 from the germline V gene are MNHNS and SASEGT. The CDR3 nucleotides are TGTGCCACCCTGGGGCTAGCGGGAGTAGTGACAGATACGCAGTATTTT. Protein sequence: CATLGLAGVVTDTQYF.

This clone was observed at least ten times. The gene calls are TRBV25-1 and TRBJ1-1; possible D gene TRBD1, 5 bases. Germline-derived CDR1 and CDR2 are MGHDK and SYGVNS. Trimming removed 11 bases at V and 3 bases at J, with 13 bases between. CDR3 size: 12 residues. The CDR3 DNA follows: TGTGCCGGAAGGGGAAAGGACACTGAAGCTTTCTTT. It is translated as CAGRGKDTEAFF.

This clone was picked up many times. The V gene is TRBV24-1, the J gene TRBJ2-7; 7 positions match TRBD1. The CDR3 runs 17 residues. The germline V gene encodes CDR1 KGHDR and CDR2 SFDVKD. V lost 4 bases to trimming and J lost 2 bases; unmatched junction nucleotides: 13. The CDR3: CATSDLHRDSATYEQYV. CDR3 DNA sequence: TGTGCCACCAGTGACTTACACCGGGACAGCGCGACCTACGAGCAGTACGTC.

Here the CDR3 reads CASRYRGVAGTYFKDTQYF. The CDR3 DNA sequence: TGCGCCAGCAGGTACAGGGGGGTAGCGGGAACCTACTTTAAAGATACGCAGTATTTT. The chain has TRBV5-1 and TRBJ2-3; D tentatively reads TRBD1 or TRBD2 (8 bases each). V gave up 5 bases and J gave up 5 bases, with 30 bases separating them. CDR1 is SGHRS, CDR2 YFSETQ, per germline. The length of the CDR3 is 19 residues.

This clone was seen many times. CDR3 nucleotide sequence: TGTGCCAGCAGTTACGTTAGTCAAGCTTACGAGCAGTACTTC. Its translation is CASSYVSQAYEQYF. The rearrangement links TRBV6-2 or TRBV6-3 to TRBJ2-7; D is uncertain. The CDR3 has 14 residues. Germline V gene data show CDR1 as MNHEY and CDR2 as SVGEGT. The V and J ends lost 2 bases and 4 bases respectively, with 12 bases between them.